A selection of T cell receptor beta chains follows, all from one sample in a study of cytomegalovirus exposure and HLA in healthy donors. Clones were read by immunoSEQ multiplex PCR, and TCRdb kept only the in-frame ones, dropping some. The table has about 120,000 clones, roughly four fifths seen once; the top ten hold about 1.8%. The sequencing input was PBMCs. These receptor sequences come from a man in his forties or fifties in good health and CMV-seronegative. The CDR3 runs from the conserved cysteine through the conserved F or W. The order of the fields is clone size, D gene, J gene, V gene, CDR3 DNA, CDR3 protein. D genes are given only for firm matches. Only some rows state a clone size, as once, few, many or a class for expanded clones.

>NA|NA|TRBJ2-1|TRBV9
TGTGCCAGCAGCCTTCGACTAGTAGGGTACAATGAGCAGTTCTTC
CASSLRLVGYNEQFF
>NA|NA|TRBJ2-3|TRBV30
TGTGCCTGGAGTGTGGCGCGGATTAAAGATACGCAGTATTTT
CAWSVARIKDTQYF
>NA|TRBD1|TRBJ1-2|TRBV28
TGTGCCAGCAGACCGACAGGGGGGGTAGGCTATGGCTACACCTTC
CASRPTGGVGYGYTF
>once|TRBD2|TRBJ2-1|TRBV9
TGTGCCAGCAGCGTAGTTCCTAGCGGGAAAGTAAGCGATGAGCAGTTCTTC
CASSVVPSGKVSDEQFF
>NA|TRBD2|TRBJ2-1|TRBV7-9
TGTGCCAGCAGCCCAAGGTACGGCGGGAGTCTCTACAATGAGCAGTTCTTC
CASSPRYGGSLYNEQFF
>NA|NA|TRBJ2-7|TRBV28
TGTGCCAGCAGCTACGGACACAAAGGCCCCTACGAGCAGTACTTC
CASSYGHKGPYEQYF
>NA|NA|TRBJ1-2|TRBV7-6
TGTGCCAGCAGCTTAGTGTCCGATGGCTACACCTTC
CASSLVSDGYTF
>NA|TRBD1|TRBJ2-1|TRBV7-9
TGTGCCAGCAGCTCGGGACAGGGACAAGTAAATGAGCAGTTCTTC
CASSSGQGQVNEQFF
>once|NA|TRBJ2-1|TRBV10-3
TGTGCCATCAGTGCTCAGATCGGGGGAGCCTACAATGAGCAGTTCTTC
CAISAQIGGAYNEQFF
>NA|TRBD1|TRBJ2-5|TRBV7-8
TGTGCCAGCAGCTTATGGGGAAGCACCGGGGACAGGAAAGAGACCCAGTACTTC
CASSLWGSTGDRKETQYF
>few|TRBD1|TRBJ2-7|TRBV19
TGTGCCAGTAGTAGATCGGGACAGGGTGATGAGCAGTACTTC
CASSRSGQGDEQYF
>NA|NA|TRBJ2-2|TRBV29-1
TGCAGCGTTGAATCACAGGCCCAGAACACCGGGGAGCTGTTTTTT
CSVESQAQNTGELFF
>NA|NA|TRBJ1-2|TRBV14
TGTGCCAGCAGCCAAGAACGGGTAGCCGGCTACACCTTC
CASSQERVAGYTF
>NA|NA|TRBJ2-2|TRBV27
TGTGCCAGCAGTTTAGCGGGTCCCCTCGGGGAGCTGTTTTTT
CASSLAGPLGELFF
>NA|NA|TRBJ1-2|TRBV6-5
TGTGCCACCCTGTCAGGTTTTGGCTACACCTTC
CATLSGFGYTF
>NA|NA|TRBJ1-1|TRBV4-1
TGCGCCAGCAGCCAAGTCAGGGGTACTGAAGCTTTCTTT
CASSQVRGTEAFF
>once|TRBD2|TRBJ2-5|TRBV7-2
TGTGCCAGCAGCTTACCGGGACTAGAAGGGCGGGAGACCCAGTACTTC
CASSLPGLEGRETQYF
>NA|TRBD1|TRBJ1-1|TRBV5-1
TGCGCCAGCAGCGGCTGGGACAGGGTAAGCACTGAAGCTTTCTTT
CASSGWDRVSTEAFF
>few|TRBD1|TRBJ2-1|TRBV19
TGTGCCAGTAGTAATACCGGGACAGCCTACAATGAGCAGTTCTTC
CASSNTGTAYNEQFF
>NA|TRBD2|TRBJ2-7|TRBV5-6
TGTGCCAGCAGCTTGGATTCGGGAGGTTACGAGCAGTACTTC
CASSLDSGGYEQYF
>NA|NA|TRBJ2-1|TRBV2
TGTGCCATCCCGTCGGCGGACAATGAGCAGTTCTTC
CAIPSADNEQFF
>NA|TRBD2|TRBJ2-7|TRBV7-2
TGTGCCAGCAGCCCGGGACTAGTTGGCTCCTACGAGCAGTACTTC
CASSPGLVGSYEQYF
>NA|NA|TRBJ2-7|TRBV19
TGTGCCAGTAGACAGGGAACCGGGAAGGGCGAGCAGTACTTC
CASRQGTGKGEQYF
>NA|TRBD1|TRBJ2-7|TRBV5-4
TGTGCCAGCAGCGGTCGAGGGGGCCCGGGCACCTACGAGCAGTACTTC
CASSGRGGPGTYEQYF
>NA|TRBD1|TRBJ1-1|TRBV6-5
TGTGCCAGCAGAAGGGACAGATTATACACTGAAGCTTTCTTT
CASRRDRLYTEAFF
>NA|NA|TRBJ2-7|TRBV6-5
TGTGCCAGCCACCCCGGGTACAGGGTGGCACACGAGCAGTACTTC
CASHPGYRVAHEQYF
>NA|TRBD2|TRBJ2-3|TRBV6-5
TGTGCCTCCCGGCGGGACTATGGCACAGATACGCAGTATTTT
CASRRDYGTDTQYF
>NA|NA|TRBJ2-3|TRBV5-1
TGCGCCAGCAGCTTGGTGAGTCCCCTCACAGATACGCAGTATTTT
CASSLVSPLTDTQYF
>NA|TRBD1|TRBJ2-6|TRBV15
TGTGCCACCAGGGACAGGGGCTCTGGGGCCAACGGCCTGACTTTC
CATRDRGSGANGLTF
>NA|TRBD2|TRBJ2-5|TRBV9
TGTGCCAGCAGCAAGACTAGCGGGAGCCAAGAGACCCAGTACTTC
CASSKTSGSQETQYF
>NA|TRBD1|TRBJ2-7|TRBV19
TGTGCCAGTAGTAGCGACAGGGGAAAAATCCAGCAGTACTTC
CASSSDRGKIQQYF
>NA|TRBD2|TRBJ2-3|TRBV7-6
TGTGCCAGCAGCTTAGGTCGGTCTTCGCAGCGGGGGGATTACGATACGCAGTATTTT
CASSLGRSSQRGDYDTQYF
>NA|NA|TRBJ2-1|TRBV7-3
TGTGCCAGCAGCGCGGGCGTTAGGTACAATGAGCAGTTCTTC
CASSAGVRYNEQFF
>NA|NA|TRBJ1-6|TRBV6-5
TGTGCCAGCAGTTATGGAGGGTGGGATAATTCACCCCTCCACTTT
CASSYGGWDNSPLHF
>NA|NA|TRBJ1-1|TRBV14
TGTGCCAGCAGCCCCCTCGGACAGAACACTGAAGCTTTCTTT
CASSPLGQNTEAFF
>few|NA|TRBJ1-1|TRBV5-8
TGTGCCAGCAGCTGGCAGGGCGTTACTGAAGCTTTCTTT
CASSWQGVTEAFF
>NA|NA|TRBJ2-2|TRBV6-1
TGTGCCAGCAGTGACCTTCGGGGCGGGGAGCTGTTTTTT
CASSDLRGGELFF
>NA|NA|TRBJ1-2|TRBV5-1
TGCGCCAGCAGCTTTGGGGCCGCATCGGCTAACTATGGCTACACCTTC
CASSFGAASANYGYTF
>once|NA|TRBJ1-5|TRBV5-1
TGCGCCAGCAGCTTGTCAGAGGATCAGCCCCAGCATTTT
CASSLSEDQPQHF
>NA|NA|TRBJ1-2|TRBV30
TGTGCCCAGTACAACAGCGGTGGCTACACCTTC
CAQYNSGGYTF
>few|TRBD1|TRBJ1-6|TRBV11-2
TGTGCCAGCAGCTTCCGTGGGACAGGCTTAAATTCACCCCTCCACTTT
CASSFRGTGLNSPLHF
>few|TRBD1|TRBJ2-2|TRBV9
TGTGCCAGCAGCGGGGGACAGAGGGAGCTGTTTTTT
CASSGGQRELFF
>NA|TRBD1|TRBJ1-2|TRBV7-2
TGTGCCAGCAGCCCGCAGGGGGCCGGGGCTAACTATGGCTACACCTTC
CASSPQGAGANYGYTF
>NA|TRBD1|TRBJ2-3|TRBV29-1
TGCAGCGTTAAGGAGACAGGGGCTGACACAGATACGCAGTATTTT
CSVKETGADTDTQYF
>NA|NA|TRBJ1-5|TRBV27
TGTGCCAGCAATGCAGCGTCTGGGCCCCAGCATTTT
CASNAASGPQHF
>NA|TRBD1|TRBJ2-1|TRBV11-2
TGTGCCAGCAGCCCACCGGGACAGGGGGCACGTGGTGAGCAGTTCTTC
CASSPPGQGARGEQFF
>NA|NA|TRBJ2-3|TRBV7-2
TGTGCCAGCAGCTTGGGGGCTGGCACAGATACGCAGTATTTT
CASSLGAGTDTQYF
>NA|NA|TRBJ2-2|TRBV10-3
TGTGCCATCAGTGAGCTAGTGGCGACGAACACCGGGGAGCTGTTTTTT
CAISELVATNTGELFF
>NA|NA|TRBJ1-1|TRBV7-6
TGTGCCAGCAGCTCCCCCGCGGGCTTAGGCACTGAAGCTTTCTTT
CASSSPAGLGTEAFF
>few|NA|TRBJ2-3|TRBV30
TGTGCCTGGAGCCACTCTCAGGGGGGTAGCACAGATACGCAGTATTTT
CAWSHSQGGSTDTQYF
>NA|NA|TRBJ1-1|TRBV25-1
TGTGCCAGCGAGGTCGGAACAACTGAAGCTTTCTTT
CASEVGTTEAFF